This TCR beta chain was sequenced for a study of brain T cells in children with intractable seizures. Here immunoSEQ multiplex PCR was the method, and the copy in TCRdb shows in-frame clones only, minus some. The data hold 300,000 to 400,000 clones, with about 93% observed a single time. The CDR3 consists of 16 residues. With 0 bases removed from V and 2 bases from J, the gap between germline ends came to 11 bases. Germline CDR1 is SGHRS and CDR2 is YFSETQ. Described time point: blood from clinic visit 5 months post-surgery; TSC patient then seizure free. The sequenced cases were selected for having the highest brain T cell transcript signatures. Patients received at least one anti-epileptic drug before surgery.

This chain uses TRBV5-1 with TRBJ2-2, with TRBD2 as a possible D gene (6 bases). The specimen was peripheral blood, collected more than 4 months after surgery. The clonotype comes from a boy in the first two years of life with tuberous sclerosis and intractable seizures. The CDR3 bases are TGCGCCAGCAGCTTGGGCGGGGCGACAAACACCGGGGAGCTGTTTTTT. Translating it yields CASSLGGATNTGELFF.